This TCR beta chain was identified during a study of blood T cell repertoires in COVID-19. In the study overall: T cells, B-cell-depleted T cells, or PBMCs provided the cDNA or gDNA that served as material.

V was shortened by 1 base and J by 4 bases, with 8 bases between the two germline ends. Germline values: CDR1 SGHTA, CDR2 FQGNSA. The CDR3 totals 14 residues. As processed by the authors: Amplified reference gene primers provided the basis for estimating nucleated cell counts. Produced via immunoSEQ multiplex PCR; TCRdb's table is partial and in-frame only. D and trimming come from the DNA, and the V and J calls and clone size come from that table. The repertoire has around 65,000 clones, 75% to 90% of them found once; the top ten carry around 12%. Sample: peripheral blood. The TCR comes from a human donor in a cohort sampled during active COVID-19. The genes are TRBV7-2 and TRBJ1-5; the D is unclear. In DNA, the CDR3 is TGTGCCAGCAGCTTAGGAGAGGGAAATCAGCCCCAGCATTTT. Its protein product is CASSLGEGNQPQHF.